This T cell receptor beta chain was found in a study of cytomegalovirus exposure and HLA in healthy donors. Overall study findings and caveats: In presence/absence analyses, roughly uniform sequencing depth across donors was assumed.

Concerning this clone: Its antigen is still unknown.

Germline V gene lookup returns CDR1 SEHNR and CDR2 FQNEAQ (reference sequence). The V gene end was trimmed by 0 bases and the J gene end by 2 bases; junction bases not matched to a gene: 2. This CDR3 has 15 residues. PCR amplification relied on 60 Vbeta primers (plus 13 Jbeta primers). Libraries were prepared by immunoSEQ multiplex PCR; TCRdb keeps only in-frame clonotypes and omits some of them. The top ten hold roughly 13% of the sample, which has 180,000 or so clones, 75% to 80% seen once. This clonotype originated in a man aged 45-65 years in good health and CMV-seropositive. The material sequenced was PBMCs. The chain has TRBV7-9 and TRBJ2-3; 7 bases match TRBD2. CDR3 loop: CASSLAGGNTDTQYF. The CDR3 DNA reads TGTGCCAGCAGCTTAGCGGGGGGGAACACAGATACGCAGTATTTT. Using reference TRBV7-9 and TRBJ2-3 for the parts outside the CDR3, the full variable domain is DTGVSQNPRHKITKRGQNVTFRCDPISEHNRLYWYRQTLGQGPEFLTYFQNEAQLEKSRLLSDRFSAERPKGSFSTLEIQRTEQGDSAMYLCASSLAGGNTDTQYFGPGTRLTVL.